Below are 2 T cell receptor beta chains sequenced from a single sample in a study of shared clonotypes between healthy human individuals (dated by TCRdb to the early 2020s). Receptor amplification or capture employed the immunoSEQ multiplex PCR assay. TCRdb took this table from immuneACCESS and kept in-frame rearrangements with V and J called. Such tables lack part of the clones; where checked against another copy, unresolved V genes explain under half of the gap, and the rest is unexplained. The sample includes about 2.4 million clones, with approximately 90% observed a single time. Jointly, the top ten make up roughly 0.13% of the sample. Sequenced input: naive CD4+ T cells sorted from blood. The sample's cell subset or site label, in plain terms: CD45RA+ positively selected. These receptors all stem from a man aged 18 to 30 in good health.

Of note for this clone: An end of the junction does not agree with germline; a read error may underlie this. This rearrangement joins TRBV7-7 to TRBJ2-3; TRBD2 matches 10 bases. This CDR3 is built from 15 residues. Germline V gives CDR1 SSHAT, CDR2 FNYEAQ (reference sequence). The CDR3: CASSSGLAATDTQYF. The DNA for the CDR3 is TGTGCTAGCAGTTCCGGACTAGCGGCCACAGATACGCAGTATTTT.

This chain joins TRBV30 and TRBJ1-6, with 11 bases that match TRBD1. The trim removed 1 base at V and 9 bases at J, leaving 5 bases unmatched. Per germline, CDR1 GTSNPN and CDR2 SVGIG (reference sequence). This CDR3 contains 15 residues. The CDR3 loop is CAWSEGQGVSSPLHF. The CDR3 nucleotides are TGTGCCTGGAGTGAGGGACAGGGGGTTTCTTCACCCCTCCACTTT.